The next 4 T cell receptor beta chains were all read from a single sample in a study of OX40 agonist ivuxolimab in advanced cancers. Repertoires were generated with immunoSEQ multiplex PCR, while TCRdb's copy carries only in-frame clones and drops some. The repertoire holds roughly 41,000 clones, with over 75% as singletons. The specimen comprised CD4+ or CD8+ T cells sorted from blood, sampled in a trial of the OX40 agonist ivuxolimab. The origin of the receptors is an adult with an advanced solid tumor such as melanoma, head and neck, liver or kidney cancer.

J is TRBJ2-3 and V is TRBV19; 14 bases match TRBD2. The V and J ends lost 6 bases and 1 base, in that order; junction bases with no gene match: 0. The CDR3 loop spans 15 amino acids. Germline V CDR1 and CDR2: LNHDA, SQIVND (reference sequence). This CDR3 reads CASRGLAGGTDTQYF. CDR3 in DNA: TGTGCCAGTAGGGGACTAGCGGGGGGCACAGATACGCAGTATTTT.

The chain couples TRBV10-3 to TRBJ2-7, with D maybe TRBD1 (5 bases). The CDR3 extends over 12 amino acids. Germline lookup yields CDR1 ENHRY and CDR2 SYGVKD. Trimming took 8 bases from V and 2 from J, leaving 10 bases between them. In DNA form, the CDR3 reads TGTGCCATCGCAGGGAATACCTACGAGCAGTACTTC. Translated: CAIAGNTYEQYF.

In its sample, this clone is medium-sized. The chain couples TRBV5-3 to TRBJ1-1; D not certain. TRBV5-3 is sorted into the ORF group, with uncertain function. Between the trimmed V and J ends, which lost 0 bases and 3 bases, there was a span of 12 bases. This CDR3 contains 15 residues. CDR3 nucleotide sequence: TGTGCCAGAAGCTTGGTCTGTAATGGAGACACTGAAGCTTTCTTT. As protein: CARSLVCNGDTEAFF.

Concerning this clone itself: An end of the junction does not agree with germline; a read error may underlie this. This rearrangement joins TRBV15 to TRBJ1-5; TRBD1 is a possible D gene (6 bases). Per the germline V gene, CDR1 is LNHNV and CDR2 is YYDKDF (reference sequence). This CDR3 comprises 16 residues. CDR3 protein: CAASRGDVLSDQPQHF. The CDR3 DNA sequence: TGTGCCGCCAGCAGGGGCGACGTTTTGAGTGATCAGCCCCAGCATTTT.